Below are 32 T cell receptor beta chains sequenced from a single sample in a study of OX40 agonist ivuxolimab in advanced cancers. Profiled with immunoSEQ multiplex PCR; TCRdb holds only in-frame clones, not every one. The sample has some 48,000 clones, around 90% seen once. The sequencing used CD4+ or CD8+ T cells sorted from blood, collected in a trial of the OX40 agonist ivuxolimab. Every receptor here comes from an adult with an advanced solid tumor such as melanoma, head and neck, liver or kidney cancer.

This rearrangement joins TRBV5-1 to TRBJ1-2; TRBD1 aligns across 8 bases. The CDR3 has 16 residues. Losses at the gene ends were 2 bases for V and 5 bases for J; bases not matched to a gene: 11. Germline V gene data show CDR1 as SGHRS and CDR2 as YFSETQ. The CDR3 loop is CASSLTDRGSRYGYTF. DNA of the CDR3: TGCGCCAGCAGCTTAACCGACAGGGGCTCTCGATATGGCTACACCTTC.

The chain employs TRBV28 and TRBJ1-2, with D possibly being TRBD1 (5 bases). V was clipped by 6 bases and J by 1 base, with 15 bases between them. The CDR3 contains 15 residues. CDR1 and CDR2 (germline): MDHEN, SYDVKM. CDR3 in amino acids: CASSRRGVLNYGYTF. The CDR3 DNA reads TGTGCCAGCAGCCGCCGGGGGGTTCTTAACTATGGCTACACCTTC.

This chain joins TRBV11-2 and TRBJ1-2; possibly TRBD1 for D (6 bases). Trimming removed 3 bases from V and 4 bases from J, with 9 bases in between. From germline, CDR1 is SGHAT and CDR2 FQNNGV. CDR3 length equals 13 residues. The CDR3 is CASSFGRGYGYTF. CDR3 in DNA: TGTGCCAGCAGCTTTGGCAGGGGCTATGGCTACACCTTC.

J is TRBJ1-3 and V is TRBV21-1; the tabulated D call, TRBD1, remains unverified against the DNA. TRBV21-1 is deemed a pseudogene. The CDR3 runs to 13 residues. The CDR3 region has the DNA TGTGCCAGCAAACAGGGTTTGGGAAACACCATATATTTT. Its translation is CASKQGLGNTIYF.

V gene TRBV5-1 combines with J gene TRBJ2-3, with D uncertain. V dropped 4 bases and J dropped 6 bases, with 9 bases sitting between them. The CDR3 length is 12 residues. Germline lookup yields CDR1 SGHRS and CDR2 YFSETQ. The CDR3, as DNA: TGCGCCAGCAGCCACCGAGAGGATACGCAGTATTTT. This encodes CASSHREDTQYF. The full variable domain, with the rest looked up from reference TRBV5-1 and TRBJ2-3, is KAGVTQTPRYLIKTRGQQVTLSCSPISGHRSVSWYQQTPGQGLQFLFEYFSETQRNKGNFPGRFSGRQFSNSRSEMNVSTLELGDSALYLCASSHREDTQYFGPGTRLTVL.

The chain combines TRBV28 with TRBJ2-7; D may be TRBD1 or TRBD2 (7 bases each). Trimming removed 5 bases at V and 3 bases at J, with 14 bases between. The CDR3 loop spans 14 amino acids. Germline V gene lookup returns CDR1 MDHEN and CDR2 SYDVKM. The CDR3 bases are TGTGCCAGCAGTCATCAGGGGGGGTTCTACGAGCAGTACGTC. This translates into CASSHQGGFYEQYV.

The CDR3 coding sequence is TGTGCCAGCAGCTGGACAGGATCTCAAGAGACCCAGTACTTC. It translates to CASSWTGSQETQYF. The rearrangement joins TRBV5-6 to TRBJ2-5, with 7 bases that match TRBD1. This CDR3 contains 14 residues. V lost 3 bases and J lost 2; bases outside the gene matches: 4. The V gene's germline CDR1 is SGHDT and CDR2 YYEEEE.

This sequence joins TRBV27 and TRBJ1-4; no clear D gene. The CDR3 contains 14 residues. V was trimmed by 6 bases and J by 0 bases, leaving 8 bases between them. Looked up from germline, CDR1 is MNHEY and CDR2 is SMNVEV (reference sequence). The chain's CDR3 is CASRRPATNEKLFF. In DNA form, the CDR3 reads TGTGCCAGCAGGAGGCCGGCAACTAATGAAAAACTGTTTTTT. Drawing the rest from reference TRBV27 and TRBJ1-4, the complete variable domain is EAQVTQNPRYLITVTGKKLTVTCSQNMNHEYMSWYRQDPGLGLRQIYYSMNVEVTDKGDVPEGYKVSRKEKRNFPLILESPSPNQTSLYFCASRRPATNEKLFFGSGTQLSVL.

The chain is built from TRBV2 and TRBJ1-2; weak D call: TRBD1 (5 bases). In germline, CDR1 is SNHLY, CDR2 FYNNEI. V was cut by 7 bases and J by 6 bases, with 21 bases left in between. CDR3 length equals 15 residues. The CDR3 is CASISGLKGLDGYTF. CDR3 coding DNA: TGTGCCAGCATTAGTGGGTTGAAGGGGCTTGATGGCTACACCTTC.

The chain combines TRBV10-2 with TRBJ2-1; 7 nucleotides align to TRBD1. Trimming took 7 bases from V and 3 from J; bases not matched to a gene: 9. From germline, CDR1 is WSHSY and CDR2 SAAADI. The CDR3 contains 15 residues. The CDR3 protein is CASTAQGVFYNEQFF. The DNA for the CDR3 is TGCGCCAGCACTGCTCAGGGGGTTTTCTACAATGAGCAGTTCTTC.

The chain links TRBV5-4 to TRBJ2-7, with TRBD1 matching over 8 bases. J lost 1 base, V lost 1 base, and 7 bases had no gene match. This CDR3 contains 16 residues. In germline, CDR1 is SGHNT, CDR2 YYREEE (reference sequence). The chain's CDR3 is CASSLLQGVRSYEQYF. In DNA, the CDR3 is TGTGCCAGCAGCTTGTTACAGGGGGTCAGGTCCTACGAGCAGTACTTC.

The CDR3 nucleotides are TGTGCCAGCAGTTTATCAGGGCCCCACAATGAGCAGTTCTTC. Its translation is CASSLSGPHNEQFF. V gene TRBV27 combines with J gene TRBJ2-1; no definite D call. CDR1 and CDR2 (germline): MNHEY, SMNVEV (reference sequence). V shed 0 bases and J shed 5 bases, with 8 bases lying between them. CDR3 size: 14 residues.

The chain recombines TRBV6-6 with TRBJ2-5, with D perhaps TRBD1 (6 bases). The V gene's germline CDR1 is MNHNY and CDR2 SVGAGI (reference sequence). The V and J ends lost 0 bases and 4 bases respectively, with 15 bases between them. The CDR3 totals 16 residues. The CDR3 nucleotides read TGTGCCAGCAGTTACTCGTCTCGTCCGGACAGAGAGACCCAGTACTTC. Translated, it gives CASSYSSRPDRETQYF.

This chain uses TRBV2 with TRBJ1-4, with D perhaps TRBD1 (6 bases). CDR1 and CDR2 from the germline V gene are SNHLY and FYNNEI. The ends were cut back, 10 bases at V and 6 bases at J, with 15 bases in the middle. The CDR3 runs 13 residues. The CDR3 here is CATAGQMDEKLFF. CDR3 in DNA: TGTGCCACCGCCGGACAGATGGATGAAAAACTGTTTTTT. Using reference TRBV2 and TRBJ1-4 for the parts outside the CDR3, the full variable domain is EPEVTQTPSHQVTQMGQEVILRCVPISNHLYFYWYRQILGQKVEFLVSFYNNEISEKSEIFDDQFSVERPDGSNFTLKIRSTKLEDSAMYFCATAGQMDEKLFFGSGTQLSVL.

This CDR3 reads CASSLDLRGLNTGELFF. The CDR3 nucleotides read TGTGCCAGCAGCTTAGATCTCCGGGGGCTGAACACCGGGGAGCTGTTTTTT. The chain joins TRBV11-2 to TRBJ2-2, with D possibly called TRBD1 or TRBD2 (6 bases each). There are 17 residues in the CDR3. The V gene's germline CDR1 is SGHAT and CDR2 FQNNGV. V shed 0 bases and J shed 1 base, with 12 bases lying between them.

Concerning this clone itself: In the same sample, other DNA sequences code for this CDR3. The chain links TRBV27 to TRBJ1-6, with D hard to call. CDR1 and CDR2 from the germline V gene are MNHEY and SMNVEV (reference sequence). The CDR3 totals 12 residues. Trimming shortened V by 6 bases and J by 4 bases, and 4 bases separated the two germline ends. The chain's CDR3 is CASRSYNSPLHF. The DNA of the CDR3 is TGTGCCAGCAGAAGTTATAATTCACCCCTCCACTTT.

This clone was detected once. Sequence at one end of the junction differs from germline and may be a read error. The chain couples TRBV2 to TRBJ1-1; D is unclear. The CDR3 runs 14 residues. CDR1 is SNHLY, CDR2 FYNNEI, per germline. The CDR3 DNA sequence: TGTGCCAGCAATGAAGGAGTCGGGAACACTGAAGCTTTCTTT. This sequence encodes CASNEGVGNTEAFF.

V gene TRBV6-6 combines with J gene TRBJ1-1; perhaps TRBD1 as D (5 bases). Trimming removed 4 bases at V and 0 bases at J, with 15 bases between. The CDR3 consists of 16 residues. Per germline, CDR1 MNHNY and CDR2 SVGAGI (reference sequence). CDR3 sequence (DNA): TGTGCCAGCAGTTTAAAGGGGTTAACCCTGAACACTGAAGCTTTCTTT. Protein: CASSLKGLTLNTEAFF.

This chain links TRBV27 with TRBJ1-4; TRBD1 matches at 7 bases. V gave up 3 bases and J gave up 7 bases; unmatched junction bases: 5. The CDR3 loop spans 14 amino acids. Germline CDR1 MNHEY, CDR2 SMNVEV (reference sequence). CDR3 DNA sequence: TGTGCCAGCAGTTTCAGGGGGTCGGGTGAAAAACTGTTTTTT. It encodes CASSFRGSGEKLFF. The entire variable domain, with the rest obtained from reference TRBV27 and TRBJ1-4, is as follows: EAQVTQNPRYLITVTGKKLTVTCSQNMNHEYMSWYRQDPGLGLRQIYYSMNVEVTDKGDVPEGYKVSRKEKRNFPLILESPSPNQTSLYFCASSFRGSGEKLFFGSGTQLSVL.

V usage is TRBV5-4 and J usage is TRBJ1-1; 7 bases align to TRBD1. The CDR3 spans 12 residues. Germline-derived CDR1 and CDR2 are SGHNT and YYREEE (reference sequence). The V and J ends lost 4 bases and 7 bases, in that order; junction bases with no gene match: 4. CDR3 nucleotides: TGTGCCAGCAGCACTGGGACAGTTGAAGCTTTCTTT. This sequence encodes CASSTGTVEAFF. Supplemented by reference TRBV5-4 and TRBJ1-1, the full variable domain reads ETGVTQSPTHLIKTRGQQVTLRCSSQSGHNTVSWYQQALGQGPQFIFQYYREEENGRGNFPPRFSGLQFPNYSSELNVNALELDDSALYLCASSTGTVEAFFGQGTRLTVV.

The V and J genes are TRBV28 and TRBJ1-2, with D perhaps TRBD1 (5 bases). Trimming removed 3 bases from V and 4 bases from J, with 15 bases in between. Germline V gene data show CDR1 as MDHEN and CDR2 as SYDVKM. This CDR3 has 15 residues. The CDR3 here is CASSFVGRDPYGYTF. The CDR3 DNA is TGTGCCAGCAGTTTTGTGGGGCGCGACCCCTATGGCTACACCTTC.

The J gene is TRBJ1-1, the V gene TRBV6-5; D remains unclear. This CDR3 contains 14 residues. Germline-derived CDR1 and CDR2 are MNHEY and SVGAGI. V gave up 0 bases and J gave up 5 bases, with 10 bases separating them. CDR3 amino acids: CASSYSGLGTEAFF. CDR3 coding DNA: TGTGCCAGCAGTTACTCTGGGTTGGGGACTGAAGCTTTCTTT.

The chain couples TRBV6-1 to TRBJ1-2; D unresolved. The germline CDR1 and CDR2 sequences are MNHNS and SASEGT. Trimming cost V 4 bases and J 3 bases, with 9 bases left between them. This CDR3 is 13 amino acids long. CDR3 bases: TGTGCCAGCAGTGCCGACATAGACTATGGCTACACCTTC. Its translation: CASSADIDYGYTF.

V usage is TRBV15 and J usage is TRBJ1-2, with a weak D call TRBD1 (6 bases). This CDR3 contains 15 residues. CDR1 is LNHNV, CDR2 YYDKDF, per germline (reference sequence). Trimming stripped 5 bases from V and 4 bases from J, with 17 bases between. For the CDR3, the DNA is TGTGCCACCAGCGGGGAACAGGGTTGGAGCTATGGCTACACCTTC. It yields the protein CATSGEQGWSYGYTF.

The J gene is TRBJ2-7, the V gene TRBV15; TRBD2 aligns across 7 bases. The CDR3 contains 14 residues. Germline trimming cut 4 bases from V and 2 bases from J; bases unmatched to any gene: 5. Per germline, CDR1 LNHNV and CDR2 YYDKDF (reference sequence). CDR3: CATSTGRGPYEQYF. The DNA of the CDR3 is TGTGCCACCAGCACAGGGAGGGGTCCCTACGAGCAGTACTTC.

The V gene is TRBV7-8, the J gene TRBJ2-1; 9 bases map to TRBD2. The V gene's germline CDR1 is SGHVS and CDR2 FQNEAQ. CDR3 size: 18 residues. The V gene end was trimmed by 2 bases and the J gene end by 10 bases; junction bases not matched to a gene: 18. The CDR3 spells CASSLTTRRRGGLSEQFF. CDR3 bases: TGTGCCAGCAGCTTAACGACCCGCCGGCGGGGGGGCCTGAGCGAGCAGTTCTTC.

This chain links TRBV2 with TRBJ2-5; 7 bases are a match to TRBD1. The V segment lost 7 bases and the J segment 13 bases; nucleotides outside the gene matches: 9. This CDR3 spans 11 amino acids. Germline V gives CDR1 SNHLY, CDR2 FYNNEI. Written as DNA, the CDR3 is TGTGCCAGCAAAAGTTCAAACAGGGGGTACTTC. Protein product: CASKSSNRGYF.

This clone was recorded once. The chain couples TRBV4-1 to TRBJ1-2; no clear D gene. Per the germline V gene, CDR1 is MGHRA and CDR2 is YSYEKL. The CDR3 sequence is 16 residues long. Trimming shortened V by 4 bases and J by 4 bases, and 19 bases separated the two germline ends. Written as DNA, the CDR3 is TGCGCCAGCAGCCTCAAACCCAGCAGGTTCCCCTATGGCTACACCTTC. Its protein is CASSLKPSRFPYGYTF.

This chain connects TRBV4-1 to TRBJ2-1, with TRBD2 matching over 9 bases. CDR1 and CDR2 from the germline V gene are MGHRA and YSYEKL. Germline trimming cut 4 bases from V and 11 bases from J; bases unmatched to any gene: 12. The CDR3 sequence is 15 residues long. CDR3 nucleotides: TGCGCCAGCAGCCCGGTGCTAGCGGGGCAAAATAAGCAGTTCTTC. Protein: CASSPVLAGQNKQFF.

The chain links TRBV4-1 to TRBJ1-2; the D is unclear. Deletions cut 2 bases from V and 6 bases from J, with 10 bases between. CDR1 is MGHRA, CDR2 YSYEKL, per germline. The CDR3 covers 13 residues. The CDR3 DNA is TGCGCCAGCAGCCAACGTCCCGGGGATGGCTACACCTTC. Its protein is CASSQRPGDGYTF.

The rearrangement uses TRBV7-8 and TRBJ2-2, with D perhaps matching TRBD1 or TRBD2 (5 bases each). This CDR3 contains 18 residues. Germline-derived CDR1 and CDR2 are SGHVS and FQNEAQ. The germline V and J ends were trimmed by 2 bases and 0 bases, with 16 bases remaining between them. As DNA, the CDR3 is TGTGCCAGCAGCTTACAACTACTGGGACGAGCGAACACCGGGGAGCTGTTTTTT. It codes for CASSLQLLGRANTGELFF.

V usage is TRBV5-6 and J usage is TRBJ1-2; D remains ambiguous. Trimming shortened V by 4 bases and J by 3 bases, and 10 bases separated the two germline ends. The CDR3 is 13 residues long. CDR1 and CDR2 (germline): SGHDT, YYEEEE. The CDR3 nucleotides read TGTGCCAGCAGCCCGAGACGGGACTATGGCTACACCTTC. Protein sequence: CASSPRRDYGYTF.